A single sample is the source of the 25 T cell receptor beta chains below, sequenced in a study of blood T cell repertoires in COVID-19. The protocol was immunoSEQ multiplex PCR, while the TCRdb copy is restricted to in-frame clones and leaves out a portion. The sample carries under 2,000 clones, roughly 80% recorded once. The sample taken for sequencing was peripheral blood. The source is a man between 70 and 80 years old with active COVID-19.

In this sample, this clone turned up a few times. The chain is built from TRBV2 and TRBJ1-4; TRBD1 aligns across 8 bases. The CDR3 extends over 14 amino acids. Germline V gene data show CDR1 as SNHLY and CDR2 as FYNNEI. The ends lost 6 bases at V and 7 bases at J; junction bases unmatched: 7. CDR3 loop: CASRDRTGLEKLFF. Written as DNA, the CDR3 is TGTGCCAGCAGAGACCGGACAGGGCTTGAAAAACTGTTTTTT.

The rearrangement links TRBV2 to TRBJ1-1, with TRBD1 identical over 9 bases. The junction had 3 bases not matched to a gene; V was cut back by 6 bases and J by 1 base. From germline, CDR1 is SNHLY and CDR2 FYNNEI. The CDR3 has 14 amino acids. This CDR3 reads CASRWTGANTEAFF. CDR3 nucleotides: TGTGCCAGCAGGTGGACAGGGGCGAACACTGAAGCTTTCTTT.

The chain couples TRBV12-5 to TRBJ1-5; TRBD1 agrees at 9 bases. With 3 bases clipped from V and 5 bases from J, the junction kept 8 bases outside the gene matches. The CDR3 has 16 amino acids. CDR1 is LGHNT, CDR2 FRNRAP, per germline. The CDR3 region is CASGLGIRTGDQPQHF. The DNA of the CDR3 is TGTGCTAGTGGTTTAGGAATCCGGACAGGGGATCAGCCCCAGCATTTT.

V usage is TRBV29-1 and J usage is TRBJ1-5; D is ambiguous. Trimming took 4 bases from V and 4 from J, leaving 11 bases between them. CDR1 and CDR2 from the germline V gene are SQVTM and ANQGSEA. CDR3 size: 13 residues. In nucleotides, the CDR3 is TGCAGCGTTGGCCTCGGGGTAAATCAGCCCCAGCATTTT. Protein product: CSVGLGVNQPQHF. Variable domain in full (rest from reference TRBV29-1 and TRBJ1-5): SAVISQKPSRDICQRGTSLTIQCQVDSQVTMMFWYRQQPGQSLTLIATANQGSEATYESGFVIDKFPISRPNLTFSTLTVSNMSPEDSSIYLCSVGLGVNQPQHFGDGTRLSIL.

This chain connects TRBV11-3 to TRBJ2-3; D is possibly TRBD2 (7 bases). Trimming cost V 3 bases and J 4 bases, with 23 bases left between them. In germline, CDR1 is SGHNT, CDR2 YENEEA. The CDR3 loop spans 18 amino acids. The CDR3 DNA is TGTGCCAGCAGCTTCTCAGCGATGGGGGAGGGGGGTCCAGATACGCAGTATTTT. Amino acids: CASSFSAMGEGGPDTQYF. Variable domain in full (rest from reference TRBV11-3 and TRBJ2-3): EAGVVQSPRYKIIEKKQPVAFWCNPISGHNTLYWYLQNLGQGPELLIRYENEEAVDDSQLPKDRFSAERLKGVDSTLKIQPAELGDSAVYLCASSFSAMGEGGPDTQYFGPGTRLTVL.

The chain couples TRBV5-4 to TRBJ2-1; 9 nucleotides align to TRBD1. This CDR3 is 16 amino acids long. Trimming cost V 1 base and J 5 bases; bases outside gene matches: 7. Germline CDR1 SGHNT, CDR2 YYREEE (reference sequence). As DNA, the CDR3 is TGTGCCAGCAGCTTGTTGGGACAGGGCCTGGACAATGAGCAGTTCTTC. Its translation is CASSLLGQGLDNEQFF.

The rearrangement links TRBV2 to TRBJ1-4; D remains unclear. The V gene lost 1 base and the J gene lost 0 bases, with 6 bases spanning the gap. The germline CDR1 and CDR2 sequences are SNHLY and FYNNEI. The CDR3 has 15 residues. The CDR3 loop reads CASSEGEATNEKLFF. DNA of the CDR3: TGTGCCAGCAGTGAAGGGGAGGCAACTAATGAAAAACTGTTTTTT.

The V gene is TRBV27, the J gene TRBJ1-5; D is perhaps TRBD1 (5 bases). Between the trimmed V and J ends, which lost 5 bases and 8 bases, there was a span of 16 bases. The CDR3 has 14 residues. Germline loops: CDR1 MNHEY, CDR2 SMNVEV (reference sequence). In nucleotides, the CDR3 is TGTGCCAGCAGTCCACGGGGGGGTCCGGAGCCCCAGCATTTT. It encodes CASSPRGGPEPQHF.

The chain has TRBV10-3 and TRBJ1-5; 9 nucleotides agree with TRBD1. The CDR3 is 15 amino acids. CDR1 ENHRY and CDR2 SYGVKD come from the germline V gene. Unmatched junction bases numbered 3, after V lost 2 bases and J lost 4 bases. CDR3 sequence (DNA): TGTGCCATCAGTGAGGGACAGGGGTCTAATCAGCCCCAGCATTTT. Its translation: CAISEGQGSNQPQHF.

This chain connects TRBV19 to TRBJ2-6, with TRBD1 matching over 7 bases. The CDR3 has 16 amino acids. V was pared by 8 bases and J by 1 base, with 8 bases of the junction left unmatched. Germline V CDR1 and CDR2: LNHDA, SQIVND (reference sequence). The CDR3 here is CASDGTVSSGANVLTF. The CDR3 DNA sequence: TGTGCCAGTGACGGGACAGTTAGTTCTGGGGCCAACGTCCTGACTTTC.

The V call is TRBV27, the J call TRBJ2-5; D unresolved. The CDR3 is 15 residues long. The ends were cut back, 0 bases at V and 2 bases at J, with 10 bases in the middle. Germline V CDR1 and CDR2: MNHEY, SMNVEV (reference sequence). CDR3: CASSLSDPRQETQYF. DNA for the CDR3: TGTGCCAGCAGTTTATCGGATCCCAGGCAAGAGACCCAGTACTTC.

The gene calls are TRBV3-1 (or the pseudogene TRBV3-2) and TRBJ2-2; TRBD1 matches at 12 bases. After removal of 4 bases from V and 9 bases from J, the junction contained 6 bases not matched to a gene. The length of the CDR3 is 15 residues. Germline V gene lookup returns CDR1 LGHDT and CDR2 YNNKEL (reference sequence). CDR3 in amino acids: CASSRGTGGMRELFF. The CDR3 region has the DNA TGTGCCAGCAGCCGCGGGACAGGGGGCATGAGGGAGCTGTTTTTT.

V gene TRBV13 combines with J gene TRBJ2-1; TRBD2 matches 11 bases. Germline lookup yields CDR1 PRHDT and CDR2 FYEKMQ (reference sequence). The CDR3 length is 14 residues. V lost 5 bases to trimming and J lost 6 bases; unmatched junction nucleotides: 3. CDR3 nucleotides: TGTGCCAGCAGCCTAGCGGGGGGATTCAATGAGCAGTTCTTC. This sequence encodes CASSLAGGFNEQFF.

This clone was seen a handful of times. V is TRBV5-6 and J is TRBJ1-2, with a weak D call TRBD1 (5 bases). Trimming took 0 bases from V and 4 from J, leaving 13 bases between them. From germline, CDR1 is SGHDT and CDR2 YYEEEE. This CDR3 has 15 amino acids. The CDR3 nucleotides are TGTGCCAGCAGCTTGGGGGCAGGGTCGGTCTATGGCTACACCTTC. Translation: CASSLGAGSVYGYTF.

The chain recombines TRBV10-3 with TRBJ1-3, with D uncertain. The CDR3 length is 15 residues. Germline CDR1 ENHRY, CDR2 SYGVKD. Trimming took 4 bases from V and 0 from J, leaving 10 bases between them. The CDR3 region has the DNA TGTGCCATCAGTGGGGCAGATATCTCTGGAAACACCATATATTTT. It encodes CAISGADISGNTIYF.

This chain uses TRBV29-1 with TRBJ2-5; 8 nucleotides align to TRBD2. This CDR3 has 15 residues. Germline CDR1 and CDR2: SQVTM and ANQGSEA. Losses at the gene ends were 7 bases for V and 1 base for J; bases not matched to a gene: 11. The CDR3 here is CSATGGPDFQETQYF. CDR3 coding DNA: TGCAGCGCGACGGGGGGGCCGGACTTCCAAGAGACCCAGTACTTC.

The chain is built from TRBV3-1 (or the pseudogene TRBV3-2) and TRBJ2-7; 10 bases agree with TRBD2. This CDR3 contains 15 residues. The V and J ends lost 4 bases and 5 bases, in that order; junction bases with no gene match: 8. From germline, CDR1 is LGHDT and CDR2 YNNKEL (reference sequence). The CDR3, as DNA: TGTGCCAGCAGCCGACCCACTAGCGGGACCGACGAGCAGTACTTC. As protein: CASSRPTSGTDEQYF.

A few counts support this clone. The CDR3 region has the DNA TGTGCCAGTACCAGAATGACAGGGAACCAGCCCCAGCATTTT. It encodes CASTRMTGNQPQHF. This chain connects TRBV19 to TRBJ1-5, with 7 nucleotides matching TRBD1. V trimming: 7 bases; J trimming: 7 bases; junction bases outside the gene matches: 10. The CDR3 is 14 residues long. Germline lookup yields CDR1 LNHDA and CDR2 SQIVND (reference sequence).

The chain employs TRBV27 and TRBJ2-7; 12 bases are a match to TRBD2. Germline-derived CDR1 and CDR2 are MNHEY and SMNVEV (reference sequence). J lost 5 bases, V lost 5 bases, and 10 bases had no gene match. The CDR3 runs to 16 residues. The CDR3 is CASSPFSGTSGHEQYF. The CDR3 bases are TGTGCCAGCAGTCCCTTTTCCGGGACTAGCGGGCACGAGCAGTACTTC.

The V and J genes are TRBV24-1 and TRBJ2-3; perhaps TRBD1 as D (6 bases). V was trimmed by 4 bases and J by 6 bases, leaving 16 bases between them. The CDR3 runs to 15 residues. CDR1 KGHDR and CDR2 SFDVKD come from the germline V gene. The CDR3 DNA follows: TGTGCCACCAGTGACACCAGGGGAACCGGGGATACGCAGTATTTT. Translation: CATSDTRGTGDTQYF.

The J gene is TRBJ1-4, the V gene TRBV4-1, with 10 bases fitting TRBD1. The CDR3 runs to 19 residues. The V and J ends lost 0 bases and 2 bases, in that order; junction bases with no gene match: 9. Germline assignment: CDR1 MGHRA and CDR2 YSYEKL. CDR3 nucleotide sequence: TGCGCCAGCAGCCAAGACAGTAGACAGGGGGCGCTCACTAATGAAAAACTGTTTTTT. This gives the protein CASSQDSRQGALTNEKLFF.

The V gene is TRBV7-2, the J gene TRBJ2-2; possible D gene TRBD1, 6 bases. The V and J ends lost 9 bases and 4 bases respectively, with 15 bases between them. CDR1 and CDR2 (germline): SGHTA, FQGNSA. This CDR3 region has 14 residues. CDR3: CASKFRGTTGELFF. In nucleotides, the CDR3 is TGTGCCAGTAAATTCAGGGGAACCACCGGGGAGCTGTTTTTT.

This clone occurred a few times. The chain links TRBV6-1 to TRBJ2-1, with D tentatively TRBD1 (6 bases). V was trimmed by 4 bases and J by 2 bases, leaving 18 bases between them. The germline V gene encodes CDR1 MNHNS and CDR2 SASEGT. This CDR3 is 17 amino acids long. The CDR3 loop reads CASSGGQAGETYNEQFF. In nucleotides, the CDR3 is TGTGCCAGCAGTGGGGGACAAGCCGGAGAAACCTACAATGAGCAGTTCTTC.

The chain couples TRBV5-1 to TRBJ1-1; 7 positions agree with TRBD1. The germline CDR1 and CDR2 sequences are SGHRS and YFSETQ. Trimming at V came to 2 bases and at J to 1 base, leaving 2 bases not matched to a gene. The CDR3 contains 14 residues. The CDR3 spells CASSFTGENTEAFF. Here the CDR3 DNA reads TGCGCCAGCAGCTTTACAGGGGAGAACACTGAAGCTTTCTTT.

The J gene is TRBJ2-7, the V gene TRBV19, with TRBD1 identical over 8 bases. Germline CDR1 LNHDA, CDR2 SQIVND (reference sequence). V lost 6 bases to trimming and J lost 6 bases; unmatched junction nucleotides: 10. CDR3 length: 14 residues. The CDR3 loop reads CASSRGQGAGEQYF. The CDR3 DNA reads as TGTGCCAGTAGCCGAGGGCAGGGGGCCGGCGAGCAGTACTTC.